The source of this T cell receptor (beta chain) is a study of beta chain features in type 1 diabetes. Study summary: The study examined about 110,000,000 sorted cells across all samples.

The study's findings and limits: It was possible that PCR favored shorter templates, equally so in patients and controls. In every one of the four CD4+ subsets, TCRB CDR3s were moderately but significantly shorter in Type 1 diabetes patients. Within the patient group, naive, central memory and Treg TCRB repertoires appeared more similar to each other than within healthy donors. The study found fewer insertions and more deletions at VDJ junctions in type 1 diabetes patients.

With respect to this clone: Antigen unknown.

The sequenced template was cDNA made from the entire isolated RNA. The repertoire was sequenced with immunoSEQ multiplex PCR; TCRdb's copy has only in-frame clones and lacks some. The sample includes around 14,000 clones, approximately 76% of them seen just once. CDR3 length equals 18 residues. Germline CDR1 is SGHTA and CDR2 is FQGNSA. Unmatched junction bases numbered 13, after V lost 4 bases and J lost 2 bases. This TCR came from a woman aged 18-29 years with type 1 diabetes. The sample was stem cell memory CD4+ T cells from blood. V and J are TRBV7-2 and TRBJ1-2; 10 nucleotides line up with TRBD1. CDR3 in amino acids: CASSSRAGGTGANYGYTF. For the CDR3, the DNA is TGTGCCAGCAGCTCCCGGGCGGGGGGGACAGGGGCAAACTATGGCTACACCTTC.